Listed below are T cell receptor beta chains from one sample, sequenced in a study of T cells expressing NK-cell markers. TCRdb reprocessed the 5' RACE reads and reports one entry per CDR3 protein, with no DNA. The clone table shows hundreds of thousands of distinct CDR3 sequences, with the ten largest holding 5.2%. Sequencing used blood T cells: a sorted CD56 or NKG2C T cell subset, CD4+ or CD8+ T cells, or bulk PBMC T cells (not recorded which). The receptor source for this set is a man aged 18-70 years in good health. The CDR3 runs from the conserved cysteine through the conserved F or W.

J gene: TRBJ2-3; V gene: TRBV4-2; CDR3 protein: CASSGTSGKPRELTDTQYF
J gene: TRBJ1-3; V gene: TRBV5-1; CDR3 protein: CASSLVAAQDTIYF
J gene: TRBJ2-3; V gene: TRBV5-6; CDR3 protein: CASSSLKPGDTQYF
J gene: TRBJ2-3; V gene: TRBV5-1; CDR3 protein: CASSEIGTDTQYF
J gene: TRBJ1-1; V gene: TRBV14; CDR3 protein: CASSHWGLNTEAFF
J gene: TRBJ2-1; V gene: TRBV7-2; CDR3 protein: CASSLERHPYNEQFF
J gene: TRBJ2-1; V gene: TRBV20-1; CDR3 protein: CSARGPLNNEQFF
J gene: TRBJ2-3; V gene: TRBV9; CDR3 protein: CASSELSGGASDTQYF
J gene: TRBJ2-3; V gene: TRBV5-1; CDR3 protein: CASSLGDYRVSTDTQYF
J gene: TRBJ1-4; V gene: TRBV6-1; CDR3 protein: CASRGSGGRREKLFF
J gene: TRBJ2-4; V gene: TRBV7-2; CDR3 protein: CASSLRPGQGAIQYF
J gene: TRBJ2-2; V gene: TRBV27; CDR3 protein: CANKRGVNTGELFF
J gene: TRBJ2-6; V gene: TRBV5-1; CDR3 protein: CASSLWTGGTGANVLTF
J gene: TRBJ2-3; V gene: TRBV6-5; CDR3 protein: CASSYSRLAGGNTQYF